This section outlines one T cell receptor beta chain sequence together with its context. The sample comes from a study of control samples from healthy donors and cancer patients. CDR1 and CDR2 from the germline V gene are SEHNR and FQNEAQ (reference sequence). V trimming: 8 bases; J trimming: 2 bases; junction bases outside the gene matches: 12. The CDR3 is made up of 16 amino acids. TCRdb's table, derived via immunoSEQ multiplex PCR, lists solely in-frame clones and lacks some. The sample lists around 150,000 clones; approximately 88% were seen once. This TCR derives from a man under 40 in good health. Sequenced input: blood. The V call is TRBV7-9, the J call TRBJ2-5; 9 bases fit TRBD2. The CDR3 region has the DNA TGTGCCAGCTCTACGGGCTTGGCGGGGGGGCAAGAGACCCAGTACTTC. This codes for CASSTGLAGGQETQYF.